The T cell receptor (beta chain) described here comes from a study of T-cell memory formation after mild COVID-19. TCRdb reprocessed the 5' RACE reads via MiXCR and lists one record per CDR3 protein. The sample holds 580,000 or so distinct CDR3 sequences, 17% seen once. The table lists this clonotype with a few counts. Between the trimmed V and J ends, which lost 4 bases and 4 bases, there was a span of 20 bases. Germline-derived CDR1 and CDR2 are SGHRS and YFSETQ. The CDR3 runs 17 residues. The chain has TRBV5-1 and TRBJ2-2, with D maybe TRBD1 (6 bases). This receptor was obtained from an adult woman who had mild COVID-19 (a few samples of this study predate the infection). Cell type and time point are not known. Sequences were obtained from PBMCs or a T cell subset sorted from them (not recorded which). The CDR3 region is CASSAQQGALGTGELFF. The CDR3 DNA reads TGCGCCAGCAGCGCGCAACAGGGTGCCCTGGGCACCGGGGAGCTGTTTTTT.